The subject of this entry is one TCR beta chain. This sample was taken from a study of T cell responses to AZD1222 COVID-19 vaccine. Repertoires were generated with immunoSEQ multiplex PCR, while TCRdb's copy carries only in-frame clones and drops some. The sample has tens of thousands of clones; 88% are singletons. The receptor was derived from an adult in good health. Sequences were derived from peripheral blood, sampled on day 0 of AZD1222 vaccination.

CDR3 sequence reads: CASSPGTGYSNQPQHF. DNA for the CDR3: TGTGCCAGCAGTCCGGGGACAGGTTATAGCAATCAGCCCCAGCATTTT. This sequence joins TRBV27 and TRBJ1-5, with 8 bases lining up with TRBD1. Germline V CDR1 and CDR2: MNHEY, SMNVEV (reference sequence). CDR3 length: 16 residues. With 5 bases clipped from V and 0 bases from J, the junction kept 6 bases outside the gene matches.